A selection of T cell receptor beta chains follows, all from one sample in a study of CD8 T cells in ankylosing spondylitis. TCRdb itself ran the 5' RACE reads through MiXCR, one entry per CDR3 protein. The sample lists more than 100,000 distinct CDR3 sequences, under 20% occurring once. Source material: blood, either unsorted or a sorted T cell fraction (not recorded which). The receptor set was obtained from a male donor with ankylosing spondylitis. The CDR3 runs from the conserved cysteine through the conserved F or W. Each record gives: clone size, J gene, V gene, D gene, CDR3 protein, CDR3 DNA. A D gene is named only where the DNA matches it firmly. Some rows mark clone size as missing; the rest say once, few, many or name a class of expanded clone.

abundance: few; j_gene: TRBJ1-4; v_gene: TRBV5-1; d_gene: -; CDR3aa: CASSLVAGDEKLFF; CDR3nt: TGCGCCAGCAGCTTGGTGGCTGGAGACGAAAAACTGTTTTTT
abundance: -; j_gene: TRBJ2-1; v_gene: TRBV27; d_gene: TRBD2; CDR3aa: CASRLAGYNEQFF; CDR3nt: TGTGCCAGCAGACTAGCGGGATACAATGAGCAGTTCTTC
abundance: -; j_gene: TRBJ1-1; v_gene: TRBV29-1; d_gene: -; CDR3aa: CSVAGANMNTEAFF; CDR3nt: TGCAGCGTGGCCGGCGCGAACATGAACACTGAAGCTTTCTTT
abundance: -; j_gene: TRBJ2-5; v_gene: TRBV7-7; d_gene: TRBD2; CDR3aa: CASSLGLAHQETQYF; CDR3nt: TGTGCTAGCAGCCTGGGACTAGCGCACCAAGAGACCCAGTACTTC
abundance: few; j_gene: TRBJ2-1; v_gene: TRBV7-9; d_gene: TRBD2; CDR3aa: CASSLVSGGGINEQFF; CDR3nt: TGTGCCAGCAGCTTAGTTAGCGGGGGGGGGATCAATGAGCAGTTCTTC
abundance: -; j_gene: TRBJ1-5; v_gene: TRBV4-3; d_gene: -; CDR3aa: CASSQDNGGGGQPQHF; CDR3nt: TGCGCCAGCAGCCAAGATAATGGCGGGGGCGGTCAGCCCCAGCATTTT
abundance: few; j_gene: TRBJ2-7; v_gene: TRBV12-3/TRBV12-4; d_gene: TRBD1; CDR3aa: CASSVRDRAFEQYF; CDR3nt: TGTGCCAGCAGTGTCCGGGACAGGGCTTTCGAGCAGTACTTC
abundance: few; j_gene: TRBJ2-5; v_gene: TRBV7-9; d_gene: -; CDR3aa: CASSLVDGRETQYF; CDR3nt: TGTGCCAGCAGCTTAGTGGATGGGAGAGAGACCCAGTACTTC
abundance: -; j_gene: TRBJ2-7; v_gene: TRBV7-9; d_gene: TRBD2; CDR3aa: CASSLSGSKTYEQYF; CDR3nt: TGTGCCAGCAGCTTGAGCGGGAGCAAAACCTACGAGCAGTACTTC
abundance: many; j_gene: TRBJ2-3; v_gene: TRBV5-1; d_gene: TRBD2; CDR3aa: CASSSTSGRTNTQYF; CDR3nt: TGCGCCAGCAGCTCGACTAGCGGGAGAACCAATACGCAGTATTTT
abundance: few; j_gene: TRBJ2-1; v_gene: TRBV18; d_gene: -; CDR3aa: CASSGVQGFVYEQFF; CDR3nt: TGTGCCAGCTCAGGGGTACAGGGTTTCGTCTATGAGCAGTTCTTC
abundance: -; j_gene: TRBJ2-1; v_gene: TRBV7-9; d_gene: TRBD2; CDR3aa: CASNTRGTSDNEQFF; CDR3nt: TGTGCCAGCAACACCCGTGGGACTAGCGACAATGAGCAGTTCTTC
abundance: -; j_gene: TRBJ2-3; v_gene: TRBV4-3; d_gene: TRBD1; CDR3aa: CASSQDPVGGHSTDTQYF; CDR3nt: TGCGCCAGCAGCCAAGATCCCGTAGGGGGCCATAGCACAGATACGCAGTATTTT
abundance: few; j_gene: TRBJ2-1; v_gene: TRBV20-1; d_gene: -; CDR3aa: CSAAPTRGSEQFF; CDR3nt: TGCAGTGCTGCCCCGACTAGGGGCTCTGAGCAGTTCTTC
abundance: -; j_gene: TRBJ2-7; v_gene: TRBV7-9; d_gene: -; CDR3aa: CASSLVAGIVSYEQYF; CDR3nt: TGTGCCAGCAGCTTAGTGGCGGGGATTGTCTCCTACGAGCAGTACTTC
abundance: -; j_gene: TRBJ1-2; v_gene: TRBV11-2; d_gene: -; CDR3aa: CASSLGASGGYTF; CDR3nt: TGTGCCAGCAGCTTAGGTGCGAGTGGCGGCTACACCTTC
abundance: -; j_gene: TRBJ2-7; v_gene: TRBV7-9; d_gene: -; CDR3aa: CASSLALGGYEQYF; CDR3nt: TGTGCCAGCAGCTTAGCGCTAGGCGGGTACGAGCAGTACTTC
abundance: few; j_gene: TRBJ1-5; v_gene: TRBV5-6; d_gene: TRBD1; CDR3aa: CASSLAAGQYSNQPQHF; CDR3nt: TGTGCCAGCAGCTTGGCTGCGGGACAGTATAGCAATCAGCCCCAGCATTTT
abundance: few; j_gene: TRBJ2-2; v_gene: TRBV11-2; d_gene: TRBD2; CDR3aa: CASSLAPGGGSAGELFF; CDR3nt: TGTGCCAGCAGCTTAGCCCCGGGAGGGGGGTCCGCCGGGGAGCTGTTTTTT
abundance: -; j_gene: TRBJ2-1; v_gene: TRBV19; d_gene: -; CDR3aa: CASSWDHPGNEQFF; CDR3nt: TGTGCCAGTAGTTGGGACCACCCGGGCAATGAGCAGTTCTTC
abundance: -; j_gene: TRBJ2-1; v_gene: TRBV4-1; d_gene: -; CDR3aa: CASSQESWGASSYNEQFF; CDR3nt: TGCGCCAGCAGCCAAGAATCTTGGGGGGCCTCGTCCTACAATGAGCAGTTCTTC
abundance: few; j_gene: TRBJ1-1; v_gene: TRBV27; d_gene: TRBD1; CDR3aa: CASRGTGEAFF; CDR3nt: TGTGCCAGCAGGGGGACAGGCGAAGCTTTCTTT
abundance: many; j_gene: TRBJ2-7; v_gene: TRBV12-5; d_gene: -; CDR3aa: CASGKDRDDGPF; CDR3nt: TGTGCTAGTGGAAAAGACCGGGACGACGGACCCTTC
abundance: many; j_gene: TRBJ2-3; v_gene: TRBV10-3; d_gene: TRBD2; CDR3aa: CAISLAGLVDTQYF; CDR3nt: TGTGCCATCAGTTTAGCGGGTCTCGTCGATACGCAGTATTTT
abundance: -; j_gene: TRBJ2-1; v_gene: TRBV7-9; d_gene: TRBD1; CDR3aa: CASSLSQGAYNEQFF; CDR3nt: TGTGCCAGCAGCTTGTCACAGGGGGCTTACAATGAGCAGTTCTTC
abundance: -; j_gene: TRBJ2-5; v_gene: TRBV6-5; d_gene: -; CDR3aa: CASSYSWTKQETQYF; CDR3nt: TGTGCCAGCAGTTACTCATGGACTAAACAAGAGACCCAGTACTTC
abundance: few; j_gene: TRBJ2-5; v_gene: TRBV28; d_gene: -; CDR3aa: CASSLVFQETQYF; CDR3nt: TGTGCCAGCAGTTTGGTGTTCCAAGAGACCCAGTACTTC
abundance: few; j_gene: TRBJ1-2; v_gene: TRBV18; d_gene: -; CDR3aa: CASSPPSYGYTF; CDR3nt: TGTGCCAGCTCACCACCGAGCTATGGCTACACCTTC
abundance: -; j_gene: TRBJ2-1; v_gene: TRBV28; d_gene: -; CDR3aa: CASSSFHEQFF; CDR3nt: TGTGCCAGCAGTTCCTTCCATGAGCAGTTCTTC
abundance: -; j_gene: TRBJ2-1; v_gene: TRBV7-9; d_gene: -; CDR3aa: CASSQPRGGASYNEQFF; CDR3nt: TGTGCCAGCAGCCAGCCTCGAGGGGGAGCTTCCTACAATGAGCAGTTCTTC
abundance: -; j_gene: TRBJ2-1; v_gene: TRBV14; d_gene: TRBD2; CDR3aa: CATGLGGYNEQFF; CDR3nt: TGTGCCACCGGACTAGGAGGCTACAATGAGCAGTTCTTC
abundance: -; j_gene: TRBJ1-1; v_gene: TRBV14; d_gene: -; CDR3aa: CASSQGAEAFF; CDR3nt: TGTGCCAGCAGCCAGGGGGCTGAAGCTTTCTTT
abundance: -; j_gene: TRBJ2-7; v_gene: TRBV27; d_gene: TRBD1; CDR3aa: CASSFRTGTYEQYF; CDR3nt: TGTGCCAGCAGTTTCCGGACAGGGACCTACGAGCAGTACTTC